One sample yielded the 4 T cell receptor beta chains listed below, sequenced in a study of technical replicates of blood from a handful of donors (dated by TCRdb to about 2017). The method was the immunoSEQ multiplex PCR assay. TCRdb stores this immuneACCESS table with in-frame sequences only. Part of the clones is absent; in the studies checked, under half of the shortfall reflects unresolved V genes, and no reason is known for the rest. In all, the sample holds 70,000 to 85,000 clones, and around nine tenths of those were seen once. Of the sample, roughly 0.33% is held by the ten largest clones. Input material: T cells isolated from PBMCs. These receptors were obtained from a human donor in good health.

CDR3 in DNA: TGTGCCAGCAGTCCGGGACAGGGGACTCCTAACTATGGCTACACCTTC. Encoded protein: CASSPGQGTPNYGYTF. The genes are TRBV28 and TRBJ1-2; 10 positions agree with TRBD1. This CDR3 has 16 residues. After removal of 5 bases from V and 0 bases from J, the junction contained 6 bases not matched to a gene. Germline CDR1 is MDHEN and CDR2 is SYDVKM.

The V gene is TRBV2, the J gene TRBJ2-3; D is uncertain. V lost 10 bases to trimming and J lost 4 bases, with 6 bases between them. This CDR3 spans 10 amino acids. In germline, CDR1 is SNHLY, CDR2 FYNNEI. The CDR3 bases are TGTGCCATTCATGCAGATACGCAGTATTTT. Its translation is CAIHADTQYF.

V usage is TRBV7-9 and J usage is TRBJ2-1; 8 bases are shared with TRBD1. Trimming at V came to 5 bases and at J to 3 bases, leaving 9 bases not matched to a gene. CDR3 length equals 16 residues. CDR1 and CDR2 (germline): SEHNR, FQNEAQ (reference sequence). The CDR3: CASSPAPGTGYNEQFF. CDR3 DNA: TGTGCCAGCAGCCCGGCGCCCGGGACAGGCTACAATGAGCAGTTCTTC.

Notes on this clone: The sample contains more than one DNA sequence encoding this CDR3. The rearrangement links TRBV11-2 to TRBJ1-2; 9 bases map to TRBD1. Trimming removed 5 bases from V and 5 bases from J; junction bases left unmatched: 3. This CDR3 comprises 13 residues. CDR1 is SGHAT and CDR2 is FQNNGV in the germline V gene. Here the CDR3 reads CASSLGQGYGYTF. DNA of the CDR3: TGTGCCAGCAGCCTAGGACAGGGGTATGGCTACACCTTC.